The rows below give T cell receptor beta chains drawn from one sample of a study of blood T cell repertoires in COVID-19. Profiled with immunoSEQ multiplex PCR; TCRdb holds only in-frame clones, not every one. In the table there are some 43,000 clones, about 89% of which are singletons. The sample was peripheral blood. The receptors here all came from a human donor in a cohort sampled during active COVID-19. Both conserved end residues are part of each CDR3. Fields, in order: clone size, J gene, D gene, V gene, CDR3 DNA, CDR3 protein. A D gene is named only where the DNA matches it firmly. Rows may omit the clone size; those that give it use once, few, many or a size class.

size: -; J: TRBJ2-1; D: -; V: TRBV10-2; DNA: TGCGCCAGCAGATCTAGATTATACAATGAGCAGTTCTTC; CDR3: CASRSRLYNEQFF
size: once; J: TRBJ2-1; D: -; V: TRBV7-8; DNA: TGTGCCAGCAGCCGCAGTACTAGCATGGGGTACAATGAGCAGTTCTTC; CDR3: CASSRSTSMGYNEQFF
size: once; J: TRBJ2-3; D: TRBD2; V: TRBV27; DNA: TGTGCCAGCAGTAAAGGGGCCGGGAGGGGGGCAGATACGCAGTATTTT; CDR3: CASSKGAGRGADTQYF
size: -; J: TRBJ2-3; D: TRBD1; V: TRBV19; DNA: TGTGCCAGTAGACCGGGACAGGGGAAACTCACAGATACGCAGTATTTT; CDR3: CASRPGQGKLTDTQYF
size: -; J: TRBJ1-2; D: -; V: TRBV6-5; DNA: TGTGCCAGCAGCCGGACCGACAGTAGTTATGGCTACACCTTC; CDR3: CASSRTDSSYGYTF
size: -; J: TRBJ2-5; D: -; V: TRBV6-2/TRBV6-3; DNA: TGTGCCAGCAGCCCGACAGAACAAGAGACCCAGTACTTC; CDR3: CASSPTEQETQYF
size: -; J: TRBJ2-2; D: TRBD2; V: TRBV6-6; DNA: TGTGCCAGCAGACTAAGCGGGAGTCACACCGGGGAGCTGTTTTTT; CDR3: CASRLSGSHTGELFF
size: -; J: TRBJ2-3; D: TRBD2; V: TRBV29-1; DNA: TGCAGCGTTGCCGGGAGGGTGACAGATACGCAGTATTTT; CDR3: CSVAGRVTDTQYF
size: -; J: TRBJ2-5; D: -; V: TRBV7-6; DNA: TGTGCCAGCACCCCGGGTGAGCGTCTGGCCCAGTACTTC; CDR3: CASTPGERLAQYF
size: -; J: TRBJ2-2; D: TRBD1; V: TRBV11-2; DNA: TGTGCCAGCAGCTTCGGACAGGGGTACACCGGGGAGCTGTTTTTT; CDR3: CASSFGQGYTGELFF
size: -; J: TRBJ2-1; D: TRBD2; V: TRBV18; DNA: TGTGCCAGCTCACCACTCAAGCCAGCGGGAGGGCTTAATGAGCAGTTCTTC; CDR3: CASSPLKPAGGLNEQFF
size: -; J: TRBJ1-5; D: -; V: TRBV6-2/TRBV6-3; DNA: TGTGCCAGCAGCGGACCCAGTCAGGGACAGCCCCAGCATTTT; CDR3: CASSGPSQGQPQHF
size: -; J: TRBJ1-2; D: TRBD1; V: TRBV19; DNA: TGTGCCAGTAGGACGACAGGGGCGGGCTATGGCTACACCTTC; CDR3: CASRTTGAGYGYTF
size: -; J: TRBJ2-2; D: -; V: TRBV6-2/TRBV6-3; DNA: TGTGCCAGCAGCGCACTCGGGACCGGGGAGCTGTTTTTT; CDR3: CASSALGTGELFF
size: -; J: TRBJ2-1; D: TRBD2; V: TRBV6-5; DNA: TGTGCCAGCAGTATTAAAGCGGGGAAGGTCAATGAGCAGTTCTTC; CDR3: CASSIKAGKVNEQFF
size: -; J: TRBJ2-3; D: TRBD2; V: TRBV27; DNA: TGTGCTGCTGGGACTAGCGGGAGGGATACGCAGTATTTT; CDR3: CAAGTSGRDTQYF
size: medium-sized; J: TRBJ1-6; D: TRBD1; V: TRBV7-8; DNA: TGTGCCAGCAGCTTAGCCCTACAGGGGAGGAATTCACCCCTCCACTTT; CDR3: CASSLALQGRNSPLHF
size: -; J: TRBJ2-2; D: TRBD2; V: TRBV24-1; DNA: TGTGCCACCAGTGACCCTGGACTAGCGGGAGAAGTGTACACCGGGGAGCTGTTTTTT; CDR3: CATSDPGLAGEVYTGELFF
size: -; J: TRBJ2-1; D: -; V: TRBV15; DNA: TGTGCCACCAGCAGAGGATGGCCGAGGGCCTACACCAGGCCCAGTTCTGACAATGAGCAGTTCTTC; CDR3: CATSRGWPRAYTRPSSDNEQFF
size: -; J: TRBJ2-2; D: -; V: TRBV9; DNA: TGTGCCAGCAGCCCTACAGGGTTACCGCCTACCCGAACCGGGGAGCTGTTTTTT; CDR3: CASSPTGLPPTRTGELFF
size: -; J: TRBJ2-3; D: -; V: TRBV12-3/TRBV12-4; DNA: TGTGCCAGCAGTTTAAGTAGAGCAGATACGCAGTATTTT; CDR3: CASSLSRADTQYF
size: -; J: TRBJ2-1; D: -; V: TRBV11-3; DNA: TGTGCCAGCAGCCTTAACCCCCCCCGGGTCTATGAGCAGTTCTTC; CDR3: CASSLNPPRVYEQFF
size: -; J: TRBJ2-4; D: TRBD2; V: TRBV28; DNA: TGTGCCAGCAGTACACTAGCGGGAGGGAAAAACATTCAGTACTTC; CDR3: CASSTLAGGKNIQYF
size: -; J: TRBJ2-7; D: TRBD1; V: TRBV15; DNA: TGTGCCACCAGCTATATAGGACAGGGCTACGAGCAGTACTTC; CDR3: CATSYIGQGYEQYF
size: once; J: TRBJ2-2; D: TRBD1; V: TRBV2; DNA: TGTGCCAGCAAAGGACAGGGTAACACCGGGGAGCTGTTTTTT; CDR3: CASKGQGNTGELFF
size: -; J: TRBJ1-3; D: -; V: TRBV11-2; DNA: TGTGCCAGCAGCTACCCCCAGGGGTTAGGAAACACCATATATTTT; CDR3: CASSYPQGLGNTIYF
size: -; J: TRBJ2-2; D: -; V: TRBV7-2; DNA: TGTGCCAGCAGCTTTCCGGCAGGCATAAACACCGGGGAGCTGTTTTTT; CDR3: CASSFPAGINTGELFF
size: -; J: TRBJ2-5; D: -; V: TRBV5-6; DNA: TGTGCCAGCAGCTTGAACAGGGGGGGGACAGAGACCCAGTACTTC; CDR3: CASSLNRGGTETQYF
size: -; J: TRBJ2-1; D: TRBD1; V: TRBV28; DNA: TGTGCCAGCAGCTCACTACGGACAGGGGGAAGCTACAATGAGCAGTTCTTC; CDR3: CASSSLRTGGSYNEQFF
size: -; J: TRBJ2-2; D: -; V: TRBV5-1; DNA: TGCGCCAGCAGCCGAGACAGGAACACCGGGGAGCTGTTTTTT; CDR3: CASSRDRNTGELFF